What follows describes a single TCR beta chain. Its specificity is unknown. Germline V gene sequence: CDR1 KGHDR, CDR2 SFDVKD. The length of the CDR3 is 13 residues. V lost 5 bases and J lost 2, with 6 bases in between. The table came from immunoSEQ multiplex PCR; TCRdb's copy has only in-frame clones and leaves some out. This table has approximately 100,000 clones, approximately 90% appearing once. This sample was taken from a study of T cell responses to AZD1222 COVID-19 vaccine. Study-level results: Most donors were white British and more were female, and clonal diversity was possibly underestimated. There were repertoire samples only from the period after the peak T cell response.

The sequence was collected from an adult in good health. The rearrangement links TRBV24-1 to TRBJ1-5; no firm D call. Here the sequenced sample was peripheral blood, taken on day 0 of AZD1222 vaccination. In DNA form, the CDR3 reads TGTGCCACCAGTGGGACGGGCAATCAGCCCCAGCATTTT. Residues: CATSGTGNQPQHF.